The clone carrying this TCR beta chain was picked up a small number of times. The data originate from a study of blood T cell repertoires in COVID-19. Overall study: Both acute and convalescent COVID-19 samples were obtained from the United States, Italy and Spain.

Participants had their cohort set by participant-reported clinical history. In the original processing: Counts of nucleated cells, estimated from reference gene primer amplification, were obtained. The data were produced by immunoSEQ multiplex PCR, yet TCRdb's version contains in-frame clones alone and is incomplete. Clonal size and the V and J genes are those of that table, whereas D and trimming came from the DNA. The data contain 150,000 to 200,000 clones, roughly 80% of them singletons. Germline V gene data show CDR1 as SGHNT and CDR2 as YENEEA. V was clipped by 3 bases and J by 5 bases; unmatched bases: 8. CDR3 size: 16 residues.

The chain has TRBV11-3 and TRBJ2-3; TRBD1 matches at 10 bases. This TCR was recovered from a woman aged 55-70 years with acute COVID-19. Sample: PBMCs or T cells enriched from blood (not recorded which). The CDR3 reads CASSLMPGQGKDTQYF. The DNA of the CDR3 is TGTGCCAGCAGCTTGATGCCGGGACAGGGGAAAGATACGCAGTATTTT.